These T cell receptor beta chains were read from a single sample in a study of PD-1 blockade in classical Hodgkin lymphoma. Here immunoSEQ multiplex PCR was the method, and the copy in TCRdb shows in-frame clones only, minus some. Of 90,000 to 110,000 clones listed, around 90% are singletons. The sample here was peripheral blood mononuclear cells (PBMCs), taken before the fourth cycle of nivolumab. These receptors were taken from a human donor with classical Hodgkin lymphoma. Both conserved end residues are part of each CDR3. A D gene is named only where the DNA matches it firmly. For some rows the clone size is stated as once, few or many, or as a class when expanded; others skip it.

d_gene: NA
abundance: once
j_gene: TRBJ2-7
v_gene: TRBV6-6
CDR3aa: CASSYQDPYEQYF
CDR3nt: TGTGCCAGCAGTTACCAGGATCCGTACGAGCAGTACTTC

d_gene: TRBD2
abundance: NA
j_gene: TRBJ2-7
v_gene: TRBV12-5
CDR3aa: CASGLGLAGRSYEQYF
CDR3nt: TGTGCTAGTGGTTTGGGGCTAGCGGGAAGGTCCTACGAGCAGTACTTC

d_gene: NA
abundance: NA
j_gene: TRBJ1-1
v_gene: TRBV6-1
CDR3aa: CASSASQDILNTEAFF
CDR3nt: TGTGCCAGCAGTGCAAGTCAGGACATATTGAACACTGAAGCTTTCTTT

d_gene: NA
abundance: NA
j_gene: TRBJ1-2
v_gene: TRBV5-1
CDR3aa: CASSLVGQDYGYTF
CDR3nt: TGCGCCAGCAGCTTGGTAGGGCAGGATTATGGCTACACCTTC

d_gene: TRBD1
abundance: NA
j_gene: TRBJ1-2
v_gene: TRBV7-9
CDR3aa: CASSLAEARGQRGYTF
CDR3nt: TGTGCCAGCAGCTTAGCGGAGGCCAGGGGGCAGCGGGGCTACACCTTC

d_gene: TRBD1
abundance: NA
j_gene: TRBJ1-1
v_gene: TRBV10-3
CDR3aa: CATSESGTGATEAFF
CDR3nt: TGTGCCACCTCGGAGTCCGGGACAGGGGCCACTGAAGCTTTCTTT

d_gene: NA
abundance: NA
j_gene: TRBJ2-2
v_gene: TRBV12-5
CDR3aa: CASGLVQGLSGELFF
CDR3nt: TGTGCTAGTGGTTTGGTACAGGGATTATCCGGGGAGCTGTTTTTT

d_gene: TRBD2
abundance: once
j_gene: TRBJ2-2
v_gene: TRBV7-2
CDR3aa: CASSPLAVYTGELFF
CDR3nt: TGTGCCAGCAGCCCGCTAGCGGTCTACACCGGGGAGCTGTTTTTT

d_gene: NA
abundance: NA
j_gene: TRBJ2-2
v_gene: TRBV7-9
CDR3aa: CASSLVVPGELFF
CDR3nt: TGTGCCAGCAGCTTAGTAGTTCCCGGGGAGCTGTTTTTT

d_gene: TRBD1
abundance: NA
j_gene: TRBJ1-2
v_gene: TRBV28
CDR3aa: CASSEGQRYGYTF
CDR3nt: TGTGCCAGCAGTGAGGGACAGAGATATGGCTACACCTTC

d_gene: NA
abundance: NA
j_gene: TRBJ2-2
v_gene: TRBV18
CDR3aa: CASSPTGQNTGELFF
CDR3nt: TGTGCCAGCTCACCGACGGGACAGAACACCGGGGAGCTGTTTTTT

d_gene: NA
abundance: NA
j_gene: TRBJ1-5
v_gene: TRBV5-1
CDR3aa: CASKGAGDQPQHF
CDR3nt: TGCGCCAGCAAAGGGGCAGGGGATCAGCCCCAGCATTTT

d_gene: TRBD1
abundance: NA
j_gene: TRBJ1-2
v_gene: TRBV29-1
CDR3aa: CSVGDRGLKGYTF
CDR3nt: TGCAGCGTTGGTGACAGGGGATTGAAAGGCTACACCTTC